This T cell receptor beta chain was recorded in a study of CD8 T cells in ankylosing spondylitis. V lost 7 bases and J lost 10; bases outside the gene matches: 14. The CDR3 sequence is 13 residues long. Germline CDR1 is DFQATT and CDR2 is SNEGSKA (reference sequence). Study findings and constraints: What appeared characteristic of ankylosing spondylitis blood was a TCR beta motif of fewer than ten highly homologous variants.

Comments on this clonotype: Antigen: not known.

Quantitative 5'-RACE with molecular barcodes generated TCR beta libraries. TCRdb used MiXCR to reprocess the 5' RACE reads, holding one entry per CDR3 protein. Found here are about 500,000 distinct CDR3 sequences, approximately 5% of them singletons; the top ten hold around 3.5%. This TCR came from a male donor with ankylosing spondylitis. The chain recombines TRBV20-1 with TRBJ2-5, with TRBD1 matching 8 bases. Specimen: blood, either unsorted or a sorted T cell fraction (not recorded which). CDR3 loop: CSGGQAMGFGQYF. DNA for the CDR3: TGCAGTGGGGGACAGGCTATGGGGTTTGGCCAGTACTTC.